These 32 T cell receptor beta chains were sequenced from one sample in a study of shared clonotypes between healthy human individuals. Libraries were prepared by immunoSEQ multiplex PCR; TCRdb keeps only in-frame clonotypes and omits some of them. The top ten hold around 0.13% of the sample, which has approximately 2.4 million clones, 90% to 97% seen once. The sample comprised naive CD4+ T cells sorted from blood. This sample's subset: CD45RA+ positively selected. These receptors all come from a man aged 18 to 30 in good health.

V and J are TRBV12-2 and TRBJ2-1; the table calls TRBD2, which could not be checked here. TRBV12-2 is given as a pseudogene. The CDR3 consists of 15 residues. CDR3 coding DNA: TGTGCAAGTCGCTTTAGCGGGACTCCTTACAATGAGCAGTTCTTC. This codes for CASRFSGTPYNEQFF.

The V gene is TRBV5-1, the J gene TRBJ2-3; D is unresolved. CDR1 SGHRS and CDR2 YFSETQ come from the germline V gene. V was trimmed by 2 bases and J by 4 bases, leaving 11 bases between them. This CDR3 comprises 14 residues. The CDR3 loop is CASSFGRAADTQYF. The DNA for the CDR3 is TGCGCCAGCAGCTTTGGAAGGGCGGCAGATACGCAGTATTTT.

The chain recombines TRBV6-5 with TRBJ1-6; D gene ambiguous. The CDR3 covers 12 residues. Germline lookup yields CDR1 MNHEY and CDR2 SVGAGI. V shed 0 bases and J shed 14 bases, with 8 bases lying between them. The CDR3 coding sequence is TGTGCCAGCAGTTACTCGGGCAGGACCCTCCACTTT. This gives the protein CASSYSGRTLHF.

This clone was seen once. V is TRBV30 and J is TRBJ1-4; unclear D gene. The CDR3 spans 14 residues. The V gene's germline CDR1 is GTSNPN and CDR2 SVGIG (reference sequence). Trimming stripped 0 bases from V and 8 bases from J, with 13 bases between. In nucleotides, the CDR3 is TGTGCCTGGAGTGTTTACGGATCGGGGGAAAAACTGTTTTTT. As protein: CAWSVYGSGEKLFF.

The chain combines TRBV5-1 with TRBJ2-1, with TRBD2 matching over 12 bases. The CDR3 consists of 15 residues. CDR1 and CDR2 from the germline V gene are SGHRS and YFSETQ. The ends lost 3 bases at V and 7 bases at J; junction bases unmatched: 5. The CDR3 is CASSSTSGGENEQFF. In DNA form, the CDR3 reads TGCGCCAGCAGCTCGACTAGCGGGGGTGAAAATGAGCAGTTCTTC. Supplemented by reference TRBV5-1 and TRBJ2-1, the full variable domain reads KAGVTQTPRYLIKTRGQQVTLSCSPISGHRSVSWYQQTPGQGLQFLFEYFSETQRNKGNFPGRFSGRQFSNSRSEMNVSTLELGDSALYLCASSSTSGGENEQFFGPGTRLTVL.

This sequence joins TRBV5-1 and TRBJ1-1, with 9 bases matching TRBD1. The J segment lost 1 base and the V segment lost 5 bases, leaving 6 bases of the junction unmatched. Germline loops: CDR1 SGHRS, CDR2 YFSETQ. The CDR3 consists of 15 residues. The CDR3 is CASRSQGQGNTEAFF. In nucleotides, the CDR3 is TGCGCCAGCAGATCCCAGGGACAGGGGAACACTGAAGCTTTCTTT.

This chain uses TRBV7-3 with TRBJ1-3; maybe TRBD1 (6 bases). V was shortened by 2 bases and J by 2 bases, with 7 bases between the two germline ends. Germline V gives CDR1 SGHTA, CDR2 FQGTGA. CDR3 length equals 14 residues. CDR3 loop: CASSLQGPGNTIYF. CDR3 bases: TGTGCCAGCAGCTTACAGGGGCCTGGAAACACCATATATTTT.

Concerning this clone: Other DNA variants within this sample encode the same CDR3. The J gene is TRBJ2-7, the V gene TRBV30; tentatively, D is TRBD1 (6 bases). CDR1 GTSNPN and CDR2 SVGIG come from the germline V gene (reference sequence). The germline V and J ends were trimmed by 2 bases and 3 bases, with 8 bases remaining between them. This CDR3 region has 12 residues. CDR3 sequence: CAWSPQGYEQYF. Written as DNA, the CDR3 is TGTGCCTGGAGTCCACAGGGCTACGAGCAGTACTTC. Filled out from reference TRBV30 and TRBJ2-7, the complete variable domain reads SQTIHQWPATLVQPVGSPLSLECTVEGTSNPNLYWYRQAAGRGLQLLFYSVGIGQISSEVPQNLSASRPQDRQFILSSKKLLLSDSGFYLCAWSPQGYEQYFGPGTRLTVT.

This chain connects TRBV10-3 to TRBJ1-6, with D possibly TRBD1 on 6 matching bases. Trimming left V 7 bases short and J 7 bases short, with 11 bases between. This CDR3 has 13 amino acids. The germline gives CDR1 ENHRY, CDR2 SYGVKD. CDR3 nucleotide sequence: TGTGCCATCAACAGGGAAGAGAATTCACCCCTCCACTTT. It is translated as CAINREENSPLHF.

This clone was counted once. V and J are TRBV7-2 and TRBJ2-1, with 7 bases matching TRBD2. CDR1 and CDR2 from the germline V gene are SGHTA and FQGNSA. The CDR3 contains 16 residues. The junction had 8 bases not matched to a gene; V was cut back by 5 bases and J by 1 base. This CDR3 is CASSPGAGASYNEQFF. The CDR3 DNA sequence: TGTGCCAGCAGCCCCGGCGCGGGAGCTTCCTACAATGAGCAGTTCTTC. Together with reference TRBV7-2 and TRBJ2-1, the CDR3 gives the full variable domain: GAGVSQSPSNKVTEKGKDVELRCDPISGHTALYWYRQSLGQGLEFLIYFQGNSAPDKSGLPSDRFSAERTGGSVSTLTIQRTQQEDSAVYLCASSPGAGASYNEQFFGPGTRLTVL.

The rearrangement joins TRBV7-2 to TRBJ2-5; 7 positions match TRBD1. The V and J ends lost 5 bases and 4 bases, in that order; junction bases with no gene match: 10. CDR1 is SGHTA and CDR2 is FQGNSA in the germline V gene. The CDR3 covers 15 residues. CDR3 sequence (DNA): TGTGCCAGCAGCAAATGGACAGGCGGATCAGAGACCCAGTACTTC. Protein product: CASSKWTGGSETQYF.

The chain carries TRBV6-6 and TRBJ2-7, with 11 bases aligning to TRBD2. V shed 7 bases, J shed 3 bases, and the junction held 5 bases outside the gene matches. This CDR3 comprises 14 residues. The germline V gene encodes CDR1 MNHNY and CDR2 SVGAGI (reference sequence). DNA of the CDR3: TGTGCCAGCAAACTAGCGGGAGTTAACTACGAGCAGTACTTC. This sequence encodes CASKLAGVNYEQYF.

The chain employs TRBV5-4 and TRBJ2-6; 10 bases agree with TRBD1. This CDR3 is built from 18 residues. Germline V gene sequence: CDR1 SGHNT, CDR2 YYREEE (reference sequence). V shed 3 bases, J shed 4 bases, and the junction held 10 bases outside the gene matches. CDR3 amino acids: CASSSRTGGSKGANVLTF. CDR3 DNA: TGTGCCAGCAGCTCGCGGACAGGGGGAAGTAAGGGGGCCAACGTCCTGACTTTC.

The V gene is TRBV7-2, the J gene TRBJ1-1; D is ambiguous. Per germline, CDR1 SGHTA and CDR2 FQGNSA. The V end lost 6 bases, the J end lost 1 base, and 12 bases lay between the germline ends. The CDR3 length is 14 residues. CDR3 DNA sequence: TGTGCCAGCAGTCCTTCAATTGGGAACACTGAAGCTTTCTTT. It specifies CASSPSIGNTEAFF.

V is TRBV18 and J is TRBJ2-1; D may be TRBD2 (5 bases). The germline V gene has CDR1 KGHSH and CDR2 LQKENI. This CDR3 spans 15 amino acids. V was pared by 3 bases and J by 5 bases, with 14 bases between. CDR3 sequence (DNA): TGTGCCAGCTCACCTCCAGCGGCGTTTAACAATGAGCAGTTCTTC. Encoded protein: CASSPPAAFNNEQFF.

The rearrangement uses TRBV10-3 and TRBJ1-5, with D uncertain. This CDR3 has 14 amino acids. CDR1 and CDR2 from the germline V gene are ENHRY and SYGVKD. V was clipped by 0 bases and J by 3 bases, with 6 bases between them. Here the CDR3 DNA reads TGTGCCATCAGTGAGTCTGGATTCAATCAGCCCCAGCATTTT. Encoded protein: CAISESGFNQPQHF.

The V gene is TRBV2, the J gene TRBJ1-2; TRBD1 might be the D (5 bases). This CDR3 is built from 15 residues. V lost 1 base, J lost 5 bases, and 14 bases lay in between. Per the germline V gene, CDR1 is SNHLY and CDR2 is FYNNEI. CDR3 in amino acids: CASSEVGGNVYGYTF. The CDR3 bases are TGTGCCAGCAGTGAAGTGGGGGGGAACGTATATGGCTACACCTTC.

This clone was detected only once. V usage is TRBV19 and J usage is TRBJ2-7, with D tentatively TRBD1 or TRBD2 (5 bases each). The V and J ends lost 4 bases and 11 bases respectively, with 18 bases between them. Germline V gene lookup returns CDR1 LNHDA and CDR2 SQIVND (reference sequence). This CDR3 spans 13 amino acids. The CDR3 sequence is CASSTTGTSKEYF. CDR3 sequence (DNA): TGTGCCAGTAGTACGACCGGGACCTCGAAGGAGTACTTC.

Remarks on this clone: The same CDR3 can be traced to other DNA sequences in this sample. CDR3 nucleotides: TGTGCCAGCAGTGACGGGGTTTATGGCTACACCTTC. Its protein product is CASSDGVYGYTF. The V call is TRBV6-4, the J call TRBJ1-2; D is unclear. V was shortened by 2 bases and J by 5 bases, with 6 bases between the two germline ends. Germline-derived CDR1 and CDR2 are MRHNA and SNTAGT. The CDR3 is 12 residues long.

The rearrangement links TRBV6-1 to TRBJ1-4; D ambiguous. The germline V and J ends were trimmed by 1 base and 6 bases, with 21 bases remaining between them. Germline V gene sequence: CDR1 MNHNS, CDR2 SASEGT. The CDR3 length is 18 residues. Written as DNA, the CDR3 is TGTGCCAGCAGTGAAGGGAATGTGGCAGGCAGAAGTTATGAAAAACTGTTTTTT. Amino acid sequence: CASSEGNVAGRSYEKLFF.

The rearrangement links TRBV5-6 to TRBJ2-2; either TRBD1 or TRBD2 may supply D (5 bases each). The V gene lost 4 bases and the J gene lost 3 bases, with 13 bases spanning the gap. This CDR3 region has 15 residues. In germline, CDR1 is SGHDT, CDR2 YYEEEE. CDR3 protein: CASSRGDSDTGELFF. Written as DNA, the CDR3 is TGTGCCAGCAGCCGAGGGGATTCGGACACCGGGGAGCTGTTTTTT. The full variable domain, in which reference TRBV5-6 and TRBJ2-2 provide the parts outside the CDR3, is DAGVTQSPTHLIKTRGQQVTLRCSPKSGHDTVSWYQQALGQGPQFIFQYYEEEERQRGNFPDRFSGHQFPNYSSELNVNALLLGDSALYLCASSRGDSDTGELFFGEGSRLTVL.

The chain employs TRBV18 and TRBJ1-2; 9 bases map to TRBD1. Germline CDR1 and CDR2: KGHSH and LQKENI. The CDR3 is 13 residues long. V shed 6 bases, J shed 8 bases, and the junction held 7 bases outside the gene matches. CDR3 sequence reads: CASSRGQGEGYTF. The CDR3 nucleotides read TGTGCCAGCTCCCGGGGACAGGGAGAGGGCTACACCTTC.

The chain's CDR3 is CASTRLGGLYEQYF. DNA of the CDR3: TGCGCCAGCACCAGACTAGGAGGACTCTACGAGCAGTACTTC. The V gene is TRBV10-2, the J gene TRBJ2-7, with D perhaps TRBD2 (6 bases). Trimming pared 7 bases from V and 3 bases from J, leaving 16 bases between. There are 14 residues in the CDR3. Germline CDR1 WSHSY, CDR2 SAAADI.

The chain links TRBV7-3 to TRBJ2-7; TRBD1 aligns across 7 bases. V lost 4 bases and J lost 7; bases outside the gene matches: 7. CDR1 and CDR2 from the germline V gene are SGHTA and FQGTGA. This CDR3 comprises 13 residues. The CDR3 sequence: CASSSQRGREQYF. Written as DNA, the CDR3 is TGTGCCAGCAGCTCCCAGAGGGGGCGAGAGCAGTACTTC.

The chain carries TRBV7-9 and TRBJ1-5; no firm D call. There are 12 residues in the CDR3. CDR1 is SEHNR and CDR2 is FQNEAQ in the germline V gene (reference sequence). V was cut by 2 bases and J by 8 bases, with 7 bases left in between. The DNA for the CDR3 is TGTGCCAGCAGCTTAAACGGGGAGCCCCAGCATTTT. Residues: CASSLNGEPQHF. Full variable domain (outside the CDR3, taken from reference TRBV7-9 and TRBJ1-5): DTGVSQNPRHKITKRGQNVTFRCDPISEHNRLYWYRQTLGQGPEFLTYFQNEAQLEKSRLLSDRFSAERPKGSFSTLEIQRTEQGDSAMYLCASSLNGEPQHFGDGTRLSIL.

V and J are TRBV5-6 and TRBJ2-7, with 8 bases that match TRBD2. The CDR3 spans 15 residues. Germline V gene sequence: CDR1 SGHDT, CDR2 YYEEEE. Trimming cost V 2 bases and J 0 bases; bases outside gene matches: 4. In nucleotides, the CDR3 is TGTGCCAGCAGCTTCTTACTAGCGGCCTCCTACGAGCAGTACTTC. It codes for CASSFLLAASYEQYF.

V is TRBV10-3 and J is TRBJ2-5, with no clear D. V was cut by 0 bases and J by 2 bases, with 7 bases left in between. This CDR3 contains 14 residues. Germline V lookup: CDR1 ENHRY, CDR2 SYGVKD. CDR3 in DNA: TGTGCCATCAGTGAGTCGGTGGTACAAGAGACCCAGTACTTC. It encodes CAISESVVQETQYF.

This clone has a handful of counts. The chain is built from TRBV10-3 and TRBJ1-6; tentative D call: TRBD1 (5 bases). Germline lookup yields CDR1 ENHRY and CDR2 SYGVKD. Trimming shortened V by 2 bases and J by 7 bases, and 12 bases separated the two germline ends. The CDR3 has 15 residues. Here the CDR3 reads CAISETGHENSPLHF. As DNA, the CDR3 is TGTGCCATCAGTGAGACAGGACACGAGAATTCACCCCTCCACTTT.

The J gene is TRBJ1-5, the V gene TRBV18, with a tentative D call TRBD1 (5 bases). This CDR3 region has 16 residues. CDR1 and CDR2 from the germline V gene are KGHSH and LQKENI. Trimming removed 3 bases at V and 1 base at J, with 13 bases between. The CDR3 bases are TGTGCCAGCTCACCCCCCGGGGGAGGGAGCAATCAGCCCCAGCATTTT. It encodes CASSPPGGGSNQPQHF.

The chain is built from TRBV2 and TRBJ2-3; 9 nucleotides align to TRBD2. Germline V CDR1 and CDR2: SNHLY, FYNNEI. V lost 6 bases and J lost 3; bases outside the gene matches: 13. CDR3 size: 17 residues. The CDR3, as DNA: TGTGCCAGCAGGCCGGGACTAGCCGGGGGAAGAACAGATACGCAGTATTTT. This gives the protein CASRPGLAGGRTDTQYF.

V gene TRBV18 combines with J gene TRBJ1-1; D is unresolved. This CDR3 is built from 15 residues. Deletions cut 3 bases from V and 4 bases from J, with 15 bases between. Germline CDR1 KGHSH, CDR2 LQKENI. DNA for the CDR3: TGTGCCAGCTCACCCCGGTGGGGAGAGGGCACTGAAGCTTTCTTT. It yields the protein CASSPRWGEGTEAFF.

The chain carries TRBV10-2 and TRBJ2-7, with D perhaps matching TRBD2 (5 bases). This CDR3 has 13 amino acids. V was trimmed by 9 bases and J by 3 bases, leaving 15 bases between them. Germline V gives CDR1 WSHSY, CDR2 SAAADI. For the CDR3, the DNA is TGCGCCAGTCTCCGGGAACTGAACTACGAGCAGTACTTC. This encodes CASLRELNYEQYF.